The rows below give T cell receptor beta chains drawn from one sample of a study of PD-1 blockade in classical Hodgkin lymphoma. The data were produced by immunoSEQ multiplex PCR, yet TCRdb's version contains in-frame clones alone and is incomplete. Here the sample spans 30,000 or so clones, over 75% being singletons. This material consisted of CD4+ T cells from blood, taken at baseline. The receptors were sampled from a human donor with classical Hodgkin lymphoma. Both conserved end residues are part of each CDR3. Fields, in order: J gene, D gene, clone size, CDR3 length, V gene, CDR3 DNA, CDR3 protein. A D gene is named only where the DNA matches it firmly. Some rows have no size entry. The others give once, few or many, or a class for an expanded clone.

J: TRBJ2-5
D: TRBD2
size: -
length: 15
V: TRBV2
DNA: TGTGCCAGCAGTGAGGTCCGCGGGAGACGGGAGACCCAGTACTTC
CDR3: CASSEVRGRRETQYF

J: TRBJ1-3
D: TRBD1
size: -
length: 16
V: TRBV15
DNA: TGTGCCACCAGCACGGGACAGTCCCTCTCTGGAAACACCATATATTTT
CDR3: CATSTGQSLSGNTIYF

J: TRBJ2-3
D: TRBD2
size: -
length: 18
V: TRBV9
DNA: TGTGCCAGCAGCCTCGGGCTAGCGGGAGGGCCCAGCACAGATACGCAGTATTTT
CDR3: CASSLGLAGGPSTDTQYF

J: TRBJ1-1
D: -
size: once
length: 16
V: TRBV18
DNA: TGTGCCAGCTCACCACTCGGCGGAGGATGGAACACTGAAGCTTTCTTT
CDR3: CASSPLGGGWNTEAFF

J: TRBJ2-1
D: TRBD1
size: -
length: 12
V: TRBV19
DNA: TGTGCCAGTAGTGGGGACAGTCATGAGCAGTTCTTC
CDR3: CASSGDSHEQFF

J: TRBJ1-1
D: TRBD1
size: -
length: 14
V: TRBV6-5
DNA: TGTGCCAGCAGTTACTCGGGACAGTGGACTGAAGCTTTCTTT
CDR3: CASSYSGQWTEAFF

J: TRBJ2-5
D: TRBD2
size: -
length: 17
V: TRBV29-1
DNA: TGCAGCGTCCTAAATGAGCGGGAGAAGCTAAGGTCGGAGACCCAGTACTTC
CDR3: CSVLNEREKLRSETQYF

J: TRBJ1-1
D: -
size: -
length: 18
V: TRBV4-1
DNA: TGCGCCAGCAGCCGCGGAAGTGGAGCGACCGGGATGAACACTGAAGCTTTCTTT
CDR3: CASSRGSGATGMNTEAFF

J: TRBJ2-7
D: -
size: -
length: 16
V: TRBV19
DNA: TGTGCCAGTAGTATAGAGGGGGCTAGCGGTGCCTACGAGCAGTACTTC
CDR3: CASSIEGASGAYEQYF

J: TRBJ2-6
D: TRBD1
size: -
length: 17
V: TRBV5-1
DNA: TGCGCCAGCAGCCTCCGGGACAGGCATTCTGGGGCCAACGTCCTGACTTTC
CDR3: CASSLRDRHSGANVLTF

J: TRBJ1-2
D: -
size: -
length: 14
V: TRBV2
DNA: TGTGCCAGCGCCCATCTCGGGAGGCGGAGTGGCTACACCTTC
CDR3: CASAHLGRRSGYTF

J: TRBJ1-1
D: -
size: -
length: 15
V: TRBV6-5
DNA: TGTGCCAGCTCGCGGGGGGCGCGTGTGAACACTGAAGCTTTCTTT
CDR3: CASSRGARVNTEAFF

J: TRBJ1-3
D: -
size: -
length: 15
V: TRBV28
DNA: TGTGCCAGCGTCAAACCCCCTTACTCTGGAAACACCATATATTTT
CDR3: CASVKPPYSGNTIYF

J: TRBJ2-7
D: -
size: -
length: 13
V: TRBV10-1
DNA: TGCGCCAGCGGAGGACAGTGGATGGGCGAGCAGTACTTC
CDR3: CASGGQWMGEQYF

J: TRBJ1-1
D: -
size: -
length: 11
V: TRBV28
DNA: TGTGCCAGCGGCTTAGCCTTTGAAGCTTTCTTT
CDR3: CASGLAFEAFF

J: TRBJ1-1
D: -
size: -
length: 14
V: TRBV5-4
DNA: TGTGCCAGCAGCTTTGGGCCTGGGGCGGCTGAAGCTTTCTTT
CDR3: CASSFGPGAAEAFF

J: TRBJ2-7
D: TRBD1
size: -
length: 15
V: TRBV12-5
DNA: TGTGCTAGTGGTTTGGTCGGGACAGGGCTACGAGAGCAGTACTTC
CDR3: CASGLVGTGLREQYF

J: TRBJ1-4
D: -
size: once
length: 12
V: TRBV5-4
DNA: TGTGCCAGCAGCTTGAGGGATGAAAAACTGTTTTTT
CDR3: CASSLRDEKLFF

J: TRBJ2-7
D: -
size: -
length: 15
V: TRBV13
DNA: TGTGCCAGCAGCTTCCTAGGTCGGGGAGCCTACGAGCAGTACTTC
CDR3: CASSFLGRGAYEQYF

J: TRBJ1-3
D: TRBD1
size: -
length: 14
V: TRBV10-3
DNA: TGTGCCATCAGTGGGGGACAGGGGCCAAACACCATATATTTT
CDR3: CAISGGQGPNTIYF

J: TRBJ2-1
D: -
size: -
length: 12
V: TRBV6-5
DNA: TGTGCCAGCACCCGGGACAACAATGAGCAGTTCTTC
CDR3: CASTRDNNEQFF

J: TRBJ2-1
D: TRBD2
size: once
length: 15
V: TRBV14
DNA: TGTGCCAGCAGCCACCGCGGGAGGGCCAACAATGAGCAGTTCTTC
CDR3: CASSHRGRANNEQFF

J: TRBJ1-5
D: -
size: -
length: 12
V: TRBV25-1
DNA: TGTGCCAGCAGTCTCCTGGATCAGCCCCAGCATTTT
CDR3: CASSLLDQPQHF

J: TRBJ2-7
D: -
size: -
length: 12
V: TRBV28
DNA: TGTGCCAGCAGATCCCCCGGGGACGAGCAGTACTTC
CDR3: CASRSPGDEQYF

J: TRBJ1-1
D: -
size: few
length: 12
V: TRBV2
DNA: TGTGCCAGCACCAGGGACGGCACTGAAGCTTTCTTT
CDR3: CASTRDGTEAFF

J: TRBJ2-6
D: -
size: -
length: 16
V: TRBV6-1
DNA: TGTGCCAGCAGTGCACAGGGCCTCTCTGGGGCCAACGTCCTGACTTTC
CDR3: CASSAQGLSGANVLTF

J: TRBJ1-2
D: -
size: -
length: 16
V: TRBV27
DNA: TGTGCCAGCAGTTTAAGCTGGGGACCCTCCCCCTATGGCTACACCTTC
CDR3: CASSLSWGPSPYGYTF

J: TRBJ1-1
D: -
size: -
length: 18
V: TRBV18
DNA: TGTGCCAGCTCACCAAAGTCCAGGGTAACTCGAATGAACACTGAAGCTTTCTTT
CDR3: CASSPKSRVTRMNTEAFF

J: TRBJ2-2
D: -
size: few
length: 13
V: TRBV6-6
DNA: TGTGCCAGCATCGTTGGATCTGGGCAGGAGCTGTTTTTT
CDR3: CASIVGSGQELFF

J: TRBJ2-2
D: TRBD2
size: once
length: 16
V: TRBV27
DNA: TGTGCCAGCAGTTTACGTCTAGCGGGAGGTACCGGGGAGCTGTTTTTT
CDR3: CASSLRLAGGTGELFF

J: TRBJ2-5
D: -
size: -
length: 16
V: TRBV7-9
DNA: TGTGCCAGCAGCTTAAGCGCGGGACCCCCACAAGAGACCCAGTACTTC
CDR3: CASSLSAGPPQETQYF

J: TRBJ2-3
D: -
size: -
length: 14
V: TRBV6-5
DNA: TGTGCCAGCAGCTACGGGCTGTTGGGAGATACGCAGTATTTT
CDR3: CASSYGLLGDTQYF